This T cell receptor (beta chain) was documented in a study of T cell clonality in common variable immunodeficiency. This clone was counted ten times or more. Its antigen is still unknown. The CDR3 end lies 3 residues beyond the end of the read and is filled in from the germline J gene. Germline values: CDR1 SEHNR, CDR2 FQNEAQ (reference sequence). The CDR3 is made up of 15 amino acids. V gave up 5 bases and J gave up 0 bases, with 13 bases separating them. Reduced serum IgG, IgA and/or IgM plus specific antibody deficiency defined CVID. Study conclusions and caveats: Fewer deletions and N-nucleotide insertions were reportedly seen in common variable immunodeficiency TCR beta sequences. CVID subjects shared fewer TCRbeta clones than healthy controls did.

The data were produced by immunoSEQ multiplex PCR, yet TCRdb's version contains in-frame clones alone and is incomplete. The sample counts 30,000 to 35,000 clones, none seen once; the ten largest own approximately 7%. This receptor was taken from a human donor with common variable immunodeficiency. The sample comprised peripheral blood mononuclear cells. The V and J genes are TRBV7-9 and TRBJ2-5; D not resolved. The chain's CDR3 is CASSKGNEDQETQYF. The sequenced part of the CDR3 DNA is TGTGCCAGCAGCAAGGGTAATGAGGACCAAGAGACC.